These 28 T cell receptor beta chains were all obtained from the same sample, sequenced in a study of blood T cell repertoires in COVID-19. The protocol was immunoSEQ multiplex PCR, while the TCRdb copy is restricted to in-frame clones and leaves out a portion. The sample carries 450,000 to 500,000 clones, around 90% recorded once. The sample comprised PBMCs or T cells enriched from blood (not recorded which). The receptor set was obtained from a young woman who had recovered from COVID-19.

This clone was recorded a few times. The chain is built from TRBV30 and TRBJ1-5; 10 nucleotides align to TRBD1. V shed 6 bases and J 2 bases; nucleotides not matched to a gene: 4. Looked up from germline, CDR1 is GTSNPN and CDR2 is SVGIG (reference sequence). The CDR3 contains 14 residues. In DNA, the CDR3 is TGTGCCTGCTCGACAGGGGGCGGCAATCAGCCCCAGCATTTT. It is translated as CACSTGGGNQPQHF.

The chain recombines TRBV28 with TRBJ1-2; weak D call: TRBD1 (6 bases). This CDR3 spans 16 amino acids. Trimming cost V 3 bases and J 4 bases, with 18 bases left between them. Germline-derived CDR1 and CDR2 are MDHEN and SYDVKM. The CDR3 DNA sequence: TGTGCCAGCAGTTTCCTAGGGGGGGACTCCTTCTATGGCTACACCTTC. This gives the protein CASSFLGGDSFYGYTF.

The genes are TRBV7-2 and TRBJ2-3; TRBD2 is a possible D gene (5 bases). The CDR3 loop spans 15 amino acids. The germline V gene encodes CDR1 SGHTA and CDR2 FQGNSA. Trimming stripped 2 bases from V and 0 bases from J, with 9 bases between. The CDR3 DNA reads TGTGCCAGCAGCTTAAGAGGGCCTAGCACAGATACGCAGTATTTT. It codes for CASSLRGPSTDTQYF.

V is TRBV11-2 and J is TRBJ2-1; 10 nucleotides agree with TRBD1. Germline CDR1 SGHAT, CDR2 FQNNGV. V was pared by 5 bases and J by 7 bases, with 20 bases of the junction left unmatched. The CDR3 has 19 amino acids. The CDR3 DNA follows: TGTGCCAGCAGCCCCTATTCGACAGGGGGCTACCCTAGGGATAATGAGCAGTTCTTC. Its protein is CASSPYSTGGYPRDNEQFF.

V usage is TRBV19 and J usage is TRBJ1-1; a weak D match, TRBD1 (5 bases). V lost 6 bases and J 3 bases, leaving 5 bases between the germline ends. In germline, CDR1 is LNHDA, CDR2 SQIVND (reference sequence). The CDR3 is made up of 11 amino acids. As DNA, the CDR3 is TGTGCCAGTAGAGGGGACACTGAAGCTTTCTTT. The encoded protein is CASRGDTEAFF.

J is TRBJ2-7 and V is TRBV4-1; the match to TRBD2 covers 9 bases. This CDR3 comprises 20 residues. V lost 0 bases and J lost 2; bases outside the gene matches: 17. Germline V gene sequence: CDR1 MGHRA, CDR2 YSYEKL. This CDR3 reads CASSQEGGRGGLSDAYEQYF. CDR3 in DNA: TGCGCCAGCAGCCAAGAAGGTGGGCGGGGGGGCCTTTCAGATGCCTACGAGCAGTACTTC.

The sample holds one count of this clone. CDR3 in amino acids: CAWSDTAGELFF. DNA of the CDR3: TGTGCCTGGAGTGACACCGCCGGGGAGCTGTTTTTT. The chain couples TRBV30 to TRBJ2-2; no clear D. CDR3 length: 12 amino acids. Trimming shortened V by 1 base and J by 6 bases, and 6 bases separated the two germline ends. Germline CDR1 reads GTSNPN; CDR2 reads SVGIG (reference sequence).

This clone was observed a few times. The V call is TRBV18, the J call TRBJ1-2; D is perhaps TRBD1 (5 bases). The V end lost 2 bases, the J end lost 10 bases, and 17 bases lay between the germline ends. CDR1 and CDR2 (germline): KGHSH, LQKENI. The CDR3 totals 14 residues. As DNA, the CDR3 is TGTGCCAGCTCACCAGGAGAGGACACTTCATACTACACCTTC. Encoded protein: CASSPGEDTSYYTF.

V is TRBV5-6 and J is TRBJ2-7; 10 nucleotides agree with TRBD1. CDR1 SGHDT and CDR2 YYEEEE come from the germline V gene. The CDR3 loop spans 16 amino acids. Germline trimming cut 5 bases from V and 5 bases from J; bases unmatched to any gene: 13. CDR3 sequence (DNA): TGTGCCAGCAGTTTATTAACCGGGACAGGGGTCGACGAGCAGTACTTC. Translation: CASSLLTGTGVDEQYF.

The chain recombines TRBV11-3 with TRBJ2-2; D gene uncertain. The CDR3 totals 11 residues. Between the trimmed V and J ends, which lost 5 bases and 7 bases, there was a span of 5 bases. Germline V gene sequence: CDR1 SGHNT, CDR2 YENEEA. This chain's CDR3 is CASSRGGELFF. For the CDR3, the DNA is TGTGCCAGCAGCCGCGGCGGGGAGCTGTTTTTT.

The V call is TRBV25-1, the J call TRBJ2-2; 13 positions match TRBD2. The CDR3 consists of 15 residues. Germline values: CDR1 MGHDK, CDR2 SYGVNS. The V and J ends lost 4 bases and 6 bases, in that order; junction bases with no gene match: 2. Written as DNA, the CDR3 is TGTGCCAGCAGTGTACTAGCGGGGGGGGCCGGGGAGCTGTTTTTT. Its protein product is CASSVLAGGAGELFF.

Concerning this clone itself: Other nucleotide sequences in the sample specify the same CDR3. The chain uses TRBV11-2 and TRBJ1-5; D remains unclear. This CDR3 has 15 residues. Germline V gives CDR1 SGHAT, CDR2 FQNNGV. Trimming shortened V by 0 bases and J by 2 bases, and 8 bases separated the two germline ends. The CDR3 DNA reads TGTGCCAGCAGCTTAGATCGGGGTGGCAATCAGCCCCAGCATTTT. This codes for CASSLDRGGNQPQHF.

There are a few counts of this clone. The V and J genes are TRBV25-1 and TRBJ1-6; unclear D gene. Trimming removed 8 bases from V and 7 bases from J, with 9 bases in between. The germline gives CDR1 MGHDK, CDR2 SYGVNS. The CDR3 runs to 12 residues. Here the CDR3 reads CASRTGNSPLHF. Here the CDR3 DNA reads TGTGCCAGCCGGACGGGGAATTCACCCCTCCACTTT.

V is TRBV28 and J is TRBJ1-4; 9 nucleotides line up with TRBD1. V gave up 8 bases and J gave up 5 bases; unmatched junction bases: 6. CDR1 is MDHEN, CDR2 SYDVKM, per germline. This CDR3 spans 14 amino acids. DNA for the CDR3: TGTGCCAGCTATAAACAGGGGGCGAATGAAAAACTGTTTTTT. Its translation is CASYKQGANEKLFF.

The chain couples TRBV5-1 to TRBJ2-7; 9 bases align to TRBD2. The CDR3 consists of 23 residues. J lost 1 base, V lost 2 bases, and 28 bases had no gene match. In germline, CDR1 is SGHRS, CDR2 YFSETQ. The DNA of the CDR3 is TGCGCCAGCAGCTTCACTTCTCAGGGAGGATCACAGCGGGGGGCTCGACCTTCCTACGAGCAGTACTTC. It encodes CASSFTSQGGSQRGARPSYEQYF.

This clone was picked up a small number of times. The CDR3 loop is CASTGGLSNQPQHF. CDR3 coding DNA: TGTGCCAGCACAGGGGGCCTTAGCAATCAGCCCCAGCATTTT. V and J are TRBV19 and TRBJ1-5; 9 bases are a match to TRBD1. The CDR3 has 14 residues. Germline CDR1 reads LNHDA; CDR2 reads SQIVND (reference sequence). V shed 9 bases and J 0 bases; nucleotides not matched to a gene: 3.

The rearrangement links TRBV7-2 to TRBJ1-2; 8 bases agree with TRBD1. The germline V gene encodes CDR1 SGHTA and CDR2 FQGNSA. This CDR3 region has 14 residues. The trim removed 5 bases at V and 6 bases at J, leaving 8 bases unmatched. In DNA form, the CDR3 reads TGTGCCAGCAGCCTGGACAGGGAAGAGAATGGCTACACCTTC. This encodes CASSLDREENGYTF.

This chain links TRBV4-2 with TRBJ2-3; D remains unclear. The V end lost 0 bases, the J end lost 2 bases, and 3 bases lay between the germline ends. The CDR3 has 13 residues. Germline loops: CDR1 LGHNA, CDR2 YNFKEQ. The CDR3 spells CASSQELTDTQYF. Written as DNA, the CDR3 is TGTGCCAGCAGCCAAGAACTCACAGATACGCAGTATTTT.

This sequence joins TRBV5-1 and TRBJ2-1, with TRBD1 as a possible D gene (8 bases). Germline lookup yields CDR1 SGHRS and CDR2 YFSETQ. The CDR3 length is 15 residues. Trimming took 5 bases from V and 8 from J, leaving 20 bases between them. Here the CDR3 DNA reads TGCGCCAGCAGTCGTTCAGGGGGCGCGGGAGATGAGCAGTTCTTC. Translation gives CASSRSGGAGDEQFF.

This clone was recorded a few times. The chain joins TRBV29-1 to TRBJ1-2, with no clear D. The germline CDR1 and CDR2 sequences are SQVTM and ANQGSEA. The CDR3 covers 12 residues. V lost 2 bases and J lost 2, with 6 bases in between. This CDR3 reads CSVEWQNYGYTF. For the CDR3, the DNA is TGCAGCGTTGAATGGCAGAACTATGGCTACACCTTC. The full variable domain, rest sourced from reference TRBV29-1 and TRBJ1-2, is SAVISQKPSRDICQRGTSLTIQCQVDSQVTMMFWYRQQPGQSLTLIATANQGSEATYESGFVIDKFPISRPNLTFSTLTVSNMSPEDSSIYLCSVEWQNYGYTFGSGTRLTVV.

The chain combines TRBV28 with TRBJ1-5; TRBD1 agrees at 8 bases. Per germline, CDR1 MDHEN and CDR2 SYDVKM. The CDR3 contains 17 residues. Trimming at V came to 4 bases and at J to 0 bases, leaving 8 bases not matched to a gene. CDR3 residues: CASSSIRDRTSNQPQHF. Here the CDR3 DNA reads TGTGCCAGCAGTTCGATCCGGGACAGGACTAGCAATCAGCCCCAGCATTTT.

This chain joins TRBV5-5 and TRBJ1-3; D not certain. Germline values: CDR1 SGHKS, CDR2 YYEKEE (reference sequence). The CDR3 length is 14 residues. Deletions cut 1 base from V and 4 bases from J, with 9 bases between. CDR3 coding DNA: TGTGCCAGCAGCTTGCGTCCCCCGGGAAACACCATATATTTT. Protein: CASSLRPPGNTIYF.

The V gene is TRBV7-3, the J gene TRBJ1-1, with TRBD1 as a possible D gene (6 bases). The CDR3 contains 15 residues. Germline lookup yields CDR1 SGHTA and CDR2 FQGTGA. The V end lost 0 bases, the J end lost 8 bases, and 16 bases lay between the germline ends. CDR3 sequence: CASSLTSGGRPEAFF. CDR3 coding DNA: TGTGCCAGCAGCTTAACCTCGGGGGGCCGTCCCGAAGCTTTCTTT.

The genes are TRBV6-5 and TRBJ1-2; D might be TRBD1 (5 bases). The CDR3 sequence is 15 residues long. CDR1 MNHEY and CDR2 SVGAGI come from the germline V gene. Trimming stripped 7 bases from V and 4 bases from J, with 19 bases between. The CDR3 sequence: CASTTGTYPSYGYTF. DNA for the CDR3: TGTGCCAGCACCACAGGTACCTATCCCTCCTATGGCTACACCTTC.

The chain uses TRBV3-1 (or the pseudogene TRBV3-2) and TRBJ1-2; TRBD1 agrees at 9 bases. V lost 1 base to trimming and J lost 5 bases; unmatched junction nucleotides: 8. The CDR3 contains 16 residues. CDR1 is LGHDT, CDR2 YNNKEL, per germline (reference sequence). CDR3 protein: CASSQGLQGARYGYTF. In nucleotides, the CDR3 is TGTGCCAGCAGCCAAGGTCTACAGGGGGCCAGGTATGGCTACACCTTC.

The chain joins TRBV7-9 to TRBJ2-5, with a possible D match to TRBD2 (5 bases). There are 16 residues in the CDR3. Germline assignment: CDR1 SEHNR and CDR2 FQNEAQ (reference sequence). V dropped 1 base and J dropped 5 bases, with 17 bases sitting between them. In nucleotides, the CDR3 is TGTGCCAGCAGCTTAGGCTTACGGACTGGGGAGGAGACCCAGTACTTC. Its translation: CASSLGLRTGEETQYF.

The V call is TRBV19, the J call TRBJ2-1, with 13 bases identical to TRBD2. The J segment lost 8 bases and the V segment lost 5 bases, leaving 3 bases of the junction unmatched. Looked up from germline, CDR1 is LNHDA and CDR2 is SQIVND (reference sequence). This CDR3 is 14 amino acids long. The DNA of the CDR3 is TGTGCCAGTAGTCCTGGGACTAGCGGGGATGAGCAGTTCTTC. It is translated as CASSPGTSGDEQFF.

This sequence joins TRBV19 and TRBJ2-2; 7 bases align to TRBD1. CDR1 LNHDA and CDR2 SQIVND come from the germline V gene (reference sequence). V lost 10 bases to trimming and J lost 1 base; unmatched junction nucleotides: 9. The CDR3 loop spans 15 amino acids. CDR3 protein: CATTRDSENTGELFF. The CDR3 DNA reads TGTGCCACTACCCGGGACAGTGAGAACACCGGGGAGCTGTTTTTT.